The sequence of this T cell receptor beta chain was determined in a study of control samples from healthy donors and cancer patients. Per the germline V gene, CDR1 is SGHRS and CDR2 is YFSETQ. This CDR3 region has 13 residues. Trimming shortened V by 2 bases and J by 0 bases, and 5 bases separated the two germline ends. Data came from immunoSEQ multiplex PCR; TCRdb stores just in-frame clones and leaves some out. The table records 230,000 or so clones, about 93% of them present only once. The rearrangement uses TRBV5-1 and TRBJ1-2; D is unresolved. Sequenced sample: blood. The TCR originated in a man in his fifties in good health. The CDR3 sequence is CASSFGTNYGYTF. The CDR3 DNA sequence: TGCGCCAGCAGCTTCGGAACTAACTATGGCTACACCTTC.